This TCR beta chain is drawn from a study of T cell repertoires in cytomegalovirus infection. TCRdb independently ran MiXCR on the reads; one entry per CDR3 protein. The sample has tens of thousands of distinct CDR3 sequences; 25% to 30% are singletons. V was clipped by 0 bases and J by 15 bases; unmatched bases: 22. There are 18 residues in the CDR3. CDR1 and CDR2 from the germline V gene are KGHDR and SFDVKD. There are many counts of this clonotype. The antigen is not known. The chain recombines TRBV24-1 with TRBJ2-1; 7 positions match TRBD2. This TCR was sampled from a human donor in good health (CMV status not recorded). Some clones in this sample may be carry-over from other donors' samples. The specimen was CD8+ T cells from cultured PBMCs, collected from culture after CMV antigen stimulation. CDR3 sequence: CATSDLLKLGLAAPKPFF. CDR3 nucleotides: TGTGCCACCAGTGATTTGCTAAAACTTGGTCTAGCGGCCCCTAAACCGTTCTTC.